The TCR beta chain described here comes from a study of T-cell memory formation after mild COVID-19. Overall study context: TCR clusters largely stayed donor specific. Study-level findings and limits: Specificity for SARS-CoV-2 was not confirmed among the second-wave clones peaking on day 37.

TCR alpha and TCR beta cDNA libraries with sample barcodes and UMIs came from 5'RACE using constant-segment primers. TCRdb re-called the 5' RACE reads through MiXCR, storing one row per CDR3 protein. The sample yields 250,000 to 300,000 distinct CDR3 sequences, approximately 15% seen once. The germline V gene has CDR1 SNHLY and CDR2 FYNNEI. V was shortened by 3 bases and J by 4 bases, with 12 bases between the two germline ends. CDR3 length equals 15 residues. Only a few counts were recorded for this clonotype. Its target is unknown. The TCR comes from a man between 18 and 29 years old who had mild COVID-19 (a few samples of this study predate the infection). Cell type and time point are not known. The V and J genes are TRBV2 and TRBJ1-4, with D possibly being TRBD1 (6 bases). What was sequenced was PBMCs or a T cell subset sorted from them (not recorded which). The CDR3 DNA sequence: TGTGCCAGCAGTGACAGGGGTCAGGTTAATGAAAAACTGTTTTTT. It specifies CASSDRGQVNEKLFF.